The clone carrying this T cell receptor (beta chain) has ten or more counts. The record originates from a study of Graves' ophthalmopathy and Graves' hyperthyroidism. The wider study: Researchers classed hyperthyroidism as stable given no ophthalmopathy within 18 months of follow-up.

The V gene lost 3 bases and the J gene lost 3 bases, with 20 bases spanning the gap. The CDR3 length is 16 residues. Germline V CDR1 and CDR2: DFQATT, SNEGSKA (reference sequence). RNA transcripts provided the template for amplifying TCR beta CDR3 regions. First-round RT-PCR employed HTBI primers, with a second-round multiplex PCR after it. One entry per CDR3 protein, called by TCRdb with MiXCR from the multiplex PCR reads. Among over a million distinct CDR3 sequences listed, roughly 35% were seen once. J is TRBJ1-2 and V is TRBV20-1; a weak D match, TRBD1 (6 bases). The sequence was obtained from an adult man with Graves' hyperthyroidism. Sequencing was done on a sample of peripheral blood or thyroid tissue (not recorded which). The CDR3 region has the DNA TGCAGTGCTAGCGAGGGTGCAGGGGTTGTAGACTATGGCTACACCTTC. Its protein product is CSASEGAGVVDYGYTF.